This TCR beta chain was captured in a study of blood T cell repertoires in COVID-19. Study information: The origin of the acute and convalescent COVID-19 samples was the United States, Italy and Spain.

All enrollees were about 18 to 89 years old and from around 25 US areas. Participant-given clinical history determined each cohort assignment. Original data processing: Amplification of reference gene primers provided the estimated nucleated cell counts. Libraries were prepared by immunoSEQ multiplex PCR; TCRdb keeps only in-frame clonotypes and omits some of them. That table is the source of V, J and clone size, and D and trimming were worked out from the DNA. This table has about 370,000 clones, 80% to 90% appearing once. Germline CDR1 is KGHSH and CDR2 is LQKENI. The CDR3 is 16 residues long. The V segment lost 1 base and the J segment 5 bases; nucleotides outside the gene matches: 11.

Sequencing was performed on PBMCs or T cells enriched from blood (not recorded which). The receptor's source is a man aged 18 to 30 who had recovered from COVID-19. V is TRBV18 and J is TRBJ2-7; TRBD1 matches at 7 bases. CDR3 sequence reads: CASSPLIIQGYNEQYF. The CDR3 bases are TGTGCCAGCTCACCACTAATAATACAGGGGTACAACGAGCAGTACTTC. The full variable domain, in which reference TRBV18 and TRBJ2-7 provide the parts outside the CDR3, is NAGVMQNPRHLVRRRGQEARLRCSPMKGHSHVYWYRQLPEEGLKFMVYLQKENIIDESGMPKERFSAEFPKEGPSILRIQQVVRGDSAAYFCASSPLIIQGYNEQYFGPGTRLTVT.